The 6 T cell receptor beta chains given below trace back to one sample, sequenced in a study of blood T cells in healthy people across ages. PCR was performed a second time for about 6 to 12 cycles using a sample-barcoded 5' primer and a J-beta primer mix. TCRdb reanalysed the 5' RACE reads using MiXCR and keeps one entry per CDR3 protein. The sample holds 1.4 million or so distinct CDR3 sequences, 40% to 45% seen once. Sequencing input: blood. The receptors derive from a woman between 18 and 30 years old in good health.

This sequence joins TRBV4-2 and TRBJ2-5; D ambiguous. This CDR3 region has 15 residues. CDR1 and CDR2 (germline): LGHNA, YNFKEQ. Trimming stripped 5 bases from V and 5 bases from J, with 18 bases between. CDR3 bases: TGTGCCAGCAGCGACGACTCCGGCCTAAGGGAGACCCAGTACTTC. It is translated as CASSDDSGLRETQYF.

The rearrangement uses TRBV6-6 and TRBJ2-1, with D possibly being TRBD1 or TRBD2 (5 bases each). The DNA end is more similar to TRBJ2-7, so the J call may be wrong. Germline CDR1 reads MNHNY; CDR2 reads SVGAGI (reference sequence). The CDR3 extends over 15 amino acids. DNA of the CDR3: TGTGCCAGCAGCTCGGGACCCGGCTCCTACAATGAGCAGTACTTC. This encodes CASSSGPGSYNEQYF.

The chain is built from TRBV7-9 and TRBJ2-1; TRBD2 matches 7 bases. CDR3 length: 14 amino acids. Germline V gives CDR1 SEHNR, CDR2 FQNEAQ (reference sequence). V was clipped by 5 bases and J by 7 bases; unmatched bases: 8. As DNA, the CDR3 is TGTGCCAGCAGCCTCGCGCGGGAGACAAATGAGCAGTTCTTC. Its protein product is CASSLARETNEQFF.

The sample holds a few counts of this clonotype. CDR3 nucleotides: TGTGCCAGCAGTTTCCGGACAGGGGGTACGGCCAAAAACATTCAGTACTTC. Its protein product is CASSFRTGGTAKNIQYF. This chain links TRBV27 with TRBJ2-4, with 10 bases aligning to TRBD1. From germline, CDR1 is MNHEY and CDR2 SMNVEV (reference sequence). V shed 3 bases, J shed 1 base, and the junction held 6 bases outside the gene matches. CDR3 length: 17 amino acids.

This rearrangement joins TRBV5-5 to TRBJ2-7; 7 bases fit TRBD1. J gave up 2 bases and V 0 bases, and 5 bases lay outside the gene matches. Germline values: CDR1 SGHKS, CDR2 YYEKEE (reference sequence). The CDR3 runs 15 residues. The CDR3 is CASSLGWDSTYEQYF. The CDR3 DNA sequence: TGTGCCAGCAGCTTGGGGTGGGACAGCACCTACGAGCAGTACTTC. Using reference TRBV5-5 and TRBJ2-7 for the parts outside the CDR3, the full variable domain is DAGVTQSPTHLIKTRGQQVTLRCSPISGHKSVSWYQQVLGQGPQFIFQYYEKEERGRGNFPDRFSARQFPNYSSELNVNALLLGDSALYLCASSLGWDSTYEQYFGPGTRLTVT.

A few counts support this clonotype. CDR3 sequence (DNA): TGTGCCAGCAGCACTCATCTAGCGGGAGGGGGTGGCGATGAGCAGTTCTTC. Translating gives CASSTHLAGGGGDEQFF. This chain joins TRBV9 and TRBJ2-1; TRBD2 matches at 12 bases. Trimming removed 4 bases from V and 8 bases from J; junction bases left unmatched: 13. CDR3 length: 17 amino acids. Per germline, CDR1 SGDLS and CDR2 YYNGEE. Based on the CDR3 plus reference TRBV9 and TRBJ2-1, the full variable domain is DSGVTQTPKHLITATGQRVTLRCSPRSGDLSVYWYQQSLDQGLQFLIQYYNGEERAKGNILERFSAQQFPDLHSELNLSSLELGDSALYFCASSTHLAGGGGDEQFFGPGTRLTVL.